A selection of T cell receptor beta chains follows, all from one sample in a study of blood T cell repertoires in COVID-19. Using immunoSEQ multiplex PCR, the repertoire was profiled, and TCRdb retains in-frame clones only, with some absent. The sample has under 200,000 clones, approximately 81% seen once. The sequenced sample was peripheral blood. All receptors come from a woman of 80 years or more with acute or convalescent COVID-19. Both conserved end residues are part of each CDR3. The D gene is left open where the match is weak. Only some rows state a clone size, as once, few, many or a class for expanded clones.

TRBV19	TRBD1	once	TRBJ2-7	TGTGCCAGCCAGCCGGGACAGGGAGTGAGGGAGCAGTACTTC	CASQPGQGVREQYF
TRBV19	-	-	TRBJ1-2	TGTGCCAGTAGTGTTGGAGGCGTGAGGGGCTACACCTTC	CASSVGGVRGYTF
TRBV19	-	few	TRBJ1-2	TGTGCCAGTAACGAATCGCCGCTGGGGAGGTATGGCTACACCTTC	CASNESPLGRYGYTF
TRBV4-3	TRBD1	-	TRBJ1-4	TGCGCCAGCAGCCAAGTATACAGGGGTTCCGCAACTAATGAAAAACTGTTTTTT	CASSQVYRGSATNEKLFF
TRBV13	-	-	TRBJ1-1	TGTGCCAGCAGCTACCAAAATGACAAGAACACTGAAGCTTTCTTT	CASSYQNDKNTEAFF
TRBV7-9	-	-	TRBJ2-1	TGTGCCAGCAGCCCGGTTGGCGGCGGAAGACCCTCCTACAATGAGCAGTTCTTC	CASSPVGGGRPSYNEQFF
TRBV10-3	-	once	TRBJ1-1	TGTGCCATCAGATCATTGAGGGACACTGAAGCTTTCTTT	CAIRSLRDTEAFF
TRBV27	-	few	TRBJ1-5	TGTGCCAGCAGTTATAGGGGTGGCAATCAGCCCCAGCATTTT	CASSYRGGNQPQHF
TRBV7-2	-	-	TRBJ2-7	TGTGCCAGCAGCTTTGGGCGGGCCACCTACGAGCAGTACTTC	CASSFGRATYEQYF
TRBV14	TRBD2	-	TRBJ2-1	TGTGCCACTGCCACCATAGCGGGATCTATTTACAATGAGCAGTTCTTC	CATATIAGSIYNEQFF
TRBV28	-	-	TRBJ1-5	TGTGCCAGCAGTCCACGGAGGGGTTATAGCAATCAGCCCCAGCATTTT	CASSPRRGYSNQPQHF
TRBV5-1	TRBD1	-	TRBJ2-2	TGCGCCAGCAGCCCGGGACAGCTCACCGGGGAGCTGTTTTTT	CASSPGQLTGELFF
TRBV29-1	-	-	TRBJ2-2	TGCAGCGGAACGACATTCAACACCGGGGAGCTGTTTTTT	CSGTTFNTGELFF
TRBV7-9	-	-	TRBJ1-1	TGTGCCAGCAACCAGGGCGCGGAGAACACTGAAGCTTTCTTT	CASNQGAENTEAFF
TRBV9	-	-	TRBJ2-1	TGTGCCAGCAGCTCCCGGTCAGGGTTGGAGCAGTTCTTC	CASSSRSGLEQFF
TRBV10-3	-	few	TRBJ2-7	TGTGCCATCAGGGGAGGACTCCTCTCCTACGAGCAGTACTTC	CAIRGGLLSYEQYF
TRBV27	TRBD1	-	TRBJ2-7	TGTGCCAGCAGTTTAGGGACAGGGGCGAACGAGCAGTACTTC	CASSLGTGANEQYF
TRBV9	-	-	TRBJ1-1	TGTGCCAGCAGCGTAGTGCCAGACACTGAAGCTTTCTTT	CASSVVPDTEAFF
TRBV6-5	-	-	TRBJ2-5	TGTGCCAGCAGATATCGGGGAGGTGAAGAGACCCAGTACTTC	CASRYRGGEETQYF
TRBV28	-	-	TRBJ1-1	TGTGCCAGCAGATCCCTAAACACTGAAGCTTTCTTT	CASRSLNTEAFF
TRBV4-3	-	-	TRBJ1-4	TGCGCCAGCAGCCAAAGAGGACTCCAAAATGAAAAACTGTTTTTT	CASSQRGLQNEKLFF
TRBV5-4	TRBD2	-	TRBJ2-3	TGTGCCAGCAGCCGGGGACTAGCGGGAGATATTCGGTACGATACGCAGTATTTT	CASSRGLAGDIRYDTQYF
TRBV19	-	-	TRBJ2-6	TGTGCCAGTAGTACTCGGGAACCGGACCAGGCCAACGTCCTGACTTTC	CASSTREPDQANVLTF
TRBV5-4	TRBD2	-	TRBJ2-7	TGTGCCAGCAGCTCGGGACTAGGAGCCTACGAGCAGTACTTC	CASSSGLGAYEQYF
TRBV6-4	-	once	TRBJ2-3	TGTGCCAGCAGTGACACAAACACAGATACGCAGTATTTT	CASSDTNTDTQYF
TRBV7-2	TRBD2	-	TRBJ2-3	TGTGCCAGCAGCTTGACTAGCGGGAGGCTTGGGGGAGATACGCAGTATTTT	CASSLTSGRLGGDTQYF
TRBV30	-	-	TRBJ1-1	TGTGCCTGCTCTAAAGAAGTGAACACTGAAGCTTTCTTT	CACSKEVNTEAFF
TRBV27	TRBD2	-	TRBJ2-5	TGTGCCAGCAGTTTCAGAGCGGGACGGGGCGAGACCCAGTACTTC	CASSFRAGRGETQYF
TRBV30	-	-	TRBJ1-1	TGTGCCTGGAGCATAGCCTCAAACACTGAAGCTTTCTTT	CAWSIASNTEAFF
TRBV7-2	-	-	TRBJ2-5	TGTGCCAGCAGCTTAGTCGGTGGGGGCGTGGGGGAGACCCAGTACTTC	CASSLVGGGVGETQYF
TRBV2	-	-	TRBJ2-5	TGTGCCAGCAGAGTTGGGGGACTGGGGGGTGGAGAGACCCAGTACTTC	CASRVGGLGGGETQYF
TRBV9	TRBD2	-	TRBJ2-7	TGTGCCAGCAGTCCGGGACTAGCGGGAGAATACGAGCAGTACTTC	CASSPGLAGEYEQYF
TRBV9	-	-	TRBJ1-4	TGTGCCAGCAGCGCCCCTAATGGTGAAAAACTGTTTTTT	CASSAPNGEKLFF
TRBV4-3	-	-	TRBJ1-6	TGCGCCAGCAGCTGGGCGGGGTCATATAATTCACCCCTCCACTTT	CASSWAGSYNSPLHF
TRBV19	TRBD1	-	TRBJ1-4	TGTGCCAGTAGTAGCCCCGGGACAGTTGAAAAACTGTTTTTT	CASSSPGTVEKLFF
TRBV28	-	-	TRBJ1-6	TGTGCCAGCAGCTTAAGAAGCAATTCACCCCTCCACTTT	CASSLRSNSPLHF
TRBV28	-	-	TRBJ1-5	TGTGCCAGCAGTTTATTTTCGGGGGGAATTCAGCCCCAGCATTTT	CASSLFSGGIQPQHF
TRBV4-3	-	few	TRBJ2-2	TGCGCCAGCAGCCCACCTCGAGACACCGGGGAGCTGTTTTTT	CASSPPRDTGELFF
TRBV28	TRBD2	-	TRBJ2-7	TGTGCCAGCAGTTTAGTCGGAAGAGCGGGGTACGAGCAGTACTTC	CASSLVGRAGYEQYF
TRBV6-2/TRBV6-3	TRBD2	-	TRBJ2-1	TGTGCCAGCAGTCCCCGCGGGAGGGCTCGAAATGAGCAGTTCTTC	CASSPRGRARNEQFF
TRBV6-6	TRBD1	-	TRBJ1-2	TGTGCCAGCAGTTACTCGGGGACAGGGGGCGCGGGTGGCTACACCTTC	CASSYSGTGGAGGYTF
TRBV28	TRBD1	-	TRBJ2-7	TGTGCCAGCAGTTCAATGCCCGGGACAGGGGGTACCTACGAGCAGTACTTC	CASSSMPGTGGTYEQYF